A selection of T cell receptor beta chains follows, all from one sample in a study of glioma-infiltrating T cells. TCRdb recomputed calls from the multiplex PCR reads with MiXCR, one row per CDR3 protein. The table lists about 380,000 distinct CDR3 sequences, 41% of them singletons. The sample taken for sequencing was glioma tissue, nonneoplastic brain tissue, or PBMCs (not recorded which). Receptor source: a human donor with low-grade glioma or glioblastoma, undergoing nonglioma brain surgery, or in good health (not recorded which). The CDR3 runs from the conserved cysteine through the conserved F or W. A D gene is named only where the DNA matches it firmly. The size entry is marked missing in some rows and otherwise reads once, few, many or a size class.

CDR3nt | CDR3aa | abundance | j_gene | v_gene | d_gene
TGTGCCAGCAGTTACAGCCGGGGCGCGGGCGAGCAGTACTTC | CASSYSRGAGEQYF | few | TRBJ2-7 | TRBV6-6 | .
TGTGCCAGCAGTTTCAGTGAAGGCTCCCCCTCCTACGAGCAGTACTTC | CASSFSEGSPSYEQYF | many | TRBJ2-7 | TRBV28 | .
TGTGCTGGATGGGAGAATACGCAGTATTTT | CAGWENTQYF | . | TRBJ2-3 | TRBV12-5 | .
TGTGCCAGCAGCTCTCGCGACAGGTCTGGGGCCAACGTCCTGACTTTC | CASSSRDRSGANVLTF | . | TRBJ2-6 | TRBV7-2 | .
TGTGCCAGCAGTGCTGGGAAAAACGTCCTGACTTTC | CASSAGKNVLTF | . | TRBJ2-6 | TRBV2 | .
TGTGCCAGCAGCTTCCGAATGCCGGGAATAGCGGGAGGTGAGCAGTTCTTC | CASSFRMPGIAGGEQFF | . | TRBJ2-1 | TRBV7-9 | TRBD2
TGTGCCAGCAACCAAGCGGGAGTTAGCACAGATACGCAGTATTTT | CASNQAGVSTDTQYF | many | TRBJ2-3 | TRBV28 | TRBD2
TGCAGCGTCCGCACCCGACTAGCGGGGATCAATGAGCAGTTCTTC | CSVRTRLAGINEQFF | . | TRBJ2-1 | TRBV29-1 | TRBD2
TGTGCCAGCAGAAGTACCGGGACAGGGGACCACGAGCAGTACTTC | CASRSTGTGDHEQYF | many | TRBJ2-7 | TRBV27 | TRBD1
TGTGCCAGCAGCGCCAATGGGGGGACAGGAGGCTACGAGCAGTACTTC | CASSANGGTGGYEQYF | few | TRBJ2-7 | TRBV7-2 | TRBD1
TGTGCCACCCGGACAGGGGGCGACTATGGCTACACCTTC | CATRTGGDYGYTF | few | TRBJ1-2 | TRBV2 | TRBD1
TGTGCCAGCAGCTTAGCAAGCCAGGGGGTCTACGGGCAGTACTTC | CASSLASQGVYGQYF | . | TRBJ2-7 | TRBV7-2 | TRBD1
TGTGCCAGCAGTTTGGAACAGCCGGGACTAGCGCCCGTTGTAGGGGAGCTGTTTTTT | CASSLEQPGLAPVVGELFF | . | TRBJ2-2 | TRBV27 | TRBD2
TGTGCCATCAGTCCTCTAGGAGGGCCTAATGAGCGGTTCTTC | CAISPLGGPNERFF | . | TRBJ2-1 | TRBV6-1 | .
TGTGCCAGCAGCCAGGGTGGACAATTGAACACTGAAGCTTTCTTT | CASSQGGQLNTEAFF | few | TRBJ1-1 | TRBV4-2 | .